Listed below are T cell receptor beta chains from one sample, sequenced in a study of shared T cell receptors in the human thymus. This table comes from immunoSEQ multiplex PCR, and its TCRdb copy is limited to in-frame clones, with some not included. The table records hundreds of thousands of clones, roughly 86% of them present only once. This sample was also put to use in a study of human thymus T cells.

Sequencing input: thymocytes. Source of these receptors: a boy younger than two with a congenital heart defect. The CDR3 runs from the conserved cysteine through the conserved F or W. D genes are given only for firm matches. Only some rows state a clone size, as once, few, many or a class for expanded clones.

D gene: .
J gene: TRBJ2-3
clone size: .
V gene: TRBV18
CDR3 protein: CASSPVAGKRTDTQYF
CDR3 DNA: TGTGCCAGCTCCCCCGTGGCGGGAAAGCGCACAGATACGCAGTATTTT

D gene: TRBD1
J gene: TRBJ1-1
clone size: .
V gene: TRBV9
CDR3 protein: CASSGGQGGKGTEAFF
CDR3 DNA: TGTGCCAGCAGCGGGGGACAGGGGGGGAAGGGCACTGAAGCTTTCTTT

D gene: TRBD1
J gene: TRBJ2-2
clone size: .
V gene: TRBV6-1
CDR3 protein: CASSPTGADTGELFF
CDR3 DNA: TGTGCCAGCAGTCCTACAGGGGCGGACACCGGGGAGCTGTTTTTT

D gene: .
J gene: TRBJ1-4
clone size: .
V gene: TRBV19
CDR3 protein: CASRRVGENEKLFF
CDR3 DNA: TGTGCCAGTAGGAGAGTAGGGGAAAATGAAAAACTGTTTTTT

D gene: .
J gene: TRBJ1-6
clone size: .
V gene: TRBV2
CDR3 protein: CASSLESRDNSPLHF
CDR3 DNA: TGTGCCAGCAGTCTTGAGAGCAGGGATAATTCACCCCTCCACTTT

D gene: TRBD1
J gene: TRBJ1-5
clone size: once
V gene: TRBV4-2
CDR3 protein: CASSPDRESNQPQHF
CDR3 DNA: TGTGCCAGCAGCCCGGACAGGGAGAGCAATCAGCCCCAGCATTTT

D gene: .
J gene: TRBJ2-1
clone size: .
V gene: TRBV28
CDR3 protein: CASSPPPCDEQFF
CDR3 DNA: TGTGCCAGCAGTCCTCCCCCATGCGATGAGCAGTTCTTC

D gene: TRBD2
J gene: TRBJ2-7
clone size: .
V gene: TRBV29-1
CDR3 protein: CSVALAGGTYEQYF
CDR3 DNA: TGCAGCGTTGCACTAGCGGGAGGGACCTACGAGCAGTACTTC

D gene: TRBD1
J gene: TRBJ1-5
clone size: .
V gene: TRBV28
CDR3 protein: CASSPGQGDTNQPQHF
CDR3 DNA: TGTGCCAGCAGCCCGGGACAGGGGGATACAAACCAGCCCCAGCATTTT

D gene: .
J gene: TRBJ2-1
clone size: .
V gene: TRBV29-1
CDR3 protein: CSVSSRRKACWNEQFF
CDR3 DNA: TGCAGCGTTTCATCTCGGCGGAAGGCGTGCTGGAATGAGCAGTTCTTC

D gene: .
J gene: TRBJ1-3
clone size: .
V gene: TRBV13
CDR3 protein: CASTHPGAGNTIYF
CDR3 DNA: TGTGCCAGCACCCACCCGGGGGCTGGAAACACCATATATTTT

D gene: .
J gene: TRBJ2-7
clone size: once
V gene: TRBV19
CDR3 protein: CASSIPGLRTYF
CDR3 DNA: TGTGCCAGTAGTATACCGGGTCTAAGAACGTACTTC

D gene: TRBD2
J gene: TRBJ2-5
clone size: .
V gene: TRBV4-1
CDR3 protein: CASSQDWSAGGPLETQYF
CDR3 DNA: TGCGCCAGCAGCCAAGATTGGTCCGCGGGGGGGCCGCTCGAGACCCAGTACTTC

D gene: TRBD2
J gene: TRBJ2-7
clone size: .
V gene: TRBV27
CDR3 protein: CASSPRDYRGQYF
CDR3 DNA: TGTGCCAGCAGTCCCCGGGACTACCGGGGGCAGTACTTC

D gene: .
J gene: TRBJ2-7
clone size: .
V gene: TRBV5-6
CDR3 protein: CASSSTGIYEQYF
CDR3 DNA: TGTGCCAGCAGCTCCACAGGGATTTACGAGCAGTACTTC

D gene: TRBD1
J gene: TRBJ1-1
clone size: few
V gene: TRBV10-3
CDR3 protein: CAISVGTGEAFF
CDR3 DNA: TGTGCCATCAGTGTCGGGACAGGGGAAGCTTTCTTT